This T cell receptor (beta chain) was observed in a study of vaccination effects on CD4 cells after COVID-19. Peptide-pool stimulation followed by sequencing identified expanded antigen-specific CD4+ clonotypes in the ViraFEST assay. The culture ran for roughly ten days before CD4+ T cells were isolated. Vaccinated recipients, who were negative for nucleocapsid antibodies, had no history of SARS-CoV-2 infection. For each well, 1.5 million to 2 million PBMC were cultured with 8.5 to 10 IU/ml IL-2 and roughly 9.2 ug/ml peptides. Half the medium was replaced with IL-2 medium on days 3 and 7. Trimming at V came to 0 bases and at J to 0 bases, leaving 5 bases not matched to a gene. In germline, CDR1 is MNHEY, CDR2 SVGEGT. CDR3 length: 17 amino acids. Profiling relied on immunoSEQ multiplex PCR, and the TCRdb table lists in-frame clones only, not all of them. The data show 30,000 to 35,000 clones, with less than 80% seen just once and 25% to 35% held by the top ten.

Comment on this clone: No antigen is known for it.

Study results and caveats: Infection- and vaccine-induced clones contracted markedly late after vaccination.

The chain couples TRBV6-2 or TRBV6-3 to TRBJ2-3, with 8 bases aligning to TRBD2. This sequence was found in a human donor who received a COVID-19 vaccine. Sequenced material: CD4+ T cells from PBMCs cultured with HCoV-OC43 spike peptides, taken before COVID-19 vaccination. Sample subset: HCoV-OC43 spike overlapping peptide pool stimulation. The CDR3 protein is CASSYSTLAASTDTQYF. The DNA for the CDR3 is TGTGCCAGCAGTTACTCGACACTAGCGGCTAGCACAGATACGCAGTATTTT.